The rows below give T cell receptor beta chains drawn from one sample of a study of OX40 agonist ivuxolimab in advanced cancers. Produced via immunoSEQ multiplex PCR; TCRdb's table is partial and in-frame only. The table records about 64,000 clones, 80% to 90% of them present only once. The sequenced sample was CD4+ or CD8+ T cells sorted from blood, obtained in a trial of the OX40 agonist ivuxolimab. Receptor source: an adult with an advanced solid tumor such as melanoma, head and neck, liver or kidney cancer. Both conserved end residues are trimmed from each CDR3.

J: TRBJ1-2; V: TRBV5-1; CDR3: ASSGDVGGYT
J: TRBJ1-1; V: TRBV7-3; CDR3: ASSSRWEAF
J: TRBJ1-1; V: TRBV27; CDR3: ASSFRGLRTEAF
J: TRBJ2-1; V: TRBV2; CDR3: ASGWDRGSNEQF
J: TRBJ2-1; V: TRBV7-3; CDR3: ASSPGQRYNEQF
J: TRBJ2-7; V: TRBV30; CDR3: ATEDRSVDEQY
J: TRBJ2-5; V: TRBV27; CDR3: ASSPPYQETQY
J: TRBJ2-5; V: TRBV4-3; CDR3: ASSQESAGLAIAETQY
J: TRBJ1-5; V: TRBV6-5; CDR3: ASGLQNSNQPQH
J: TRBJ1-2; V: TRBV19; CDR3: ASSPLDRGPGYT
J: TRBJ2-7; V: TRBV6-6; CDR3: ASSRSNGEQY
J: TRBJ1-5; V: TRBV27; CDR3: ASSTGEGQPQH
J: TRBJ2-1; V: TRBV11-2; CDR3: ASSRTAENEQF
J: TRBJ1-4; V: TRBV4-3; CDR3: ASSQWNRGGEKLF
J: TRBJ1-2; V: TRBV28; CDR3: ATMNNYGYT
J: TRBJ2-1; V: TRBV30; CDR3: AWSAQGPRDEQF
J: TRBJ2-2; V: TRBV7-9; CDR3: ASSSHGGTGELF
J: TRBJ1-2; V: TRBV11-2; CDR3: ASSLDGMRYGYT
J: TRBJ2-2; V: TRBV19; CDR3: ASSRVSKAGELF
J: TRBJ2-7; V: TRBV4-3; CDR3: ASSQGPLAGGYEQY
J: TRBJ2-7; V: TRBV7-2; CDR3: ASSLRVPGLAGYYEQY
J: TRBJ1-3; V: TRBV28; CDR3: ASSPGQGNTIY
J: TRBJ1-1; V: TRBV18; CDR3: ASSPRDGMNTEAF
J: TRBJ2-7; V: TRBV28; CDR3: ATHPPGGGGSYEQY
J: TRBJ1-2; V: TRBV5-4; CDR3: ASSLGGAVIYGYT
J: TRBJ1-6; V: TRBV4-3; CDR3: ASSQDAGSVPLH
J: TRBJ2-2; V: TRBV11-2; CDR3: ASSLGPDRGPGELF
J: TRBJ1-6; V: TRBV10-3; CDR3: AIVRDRASPLH
J: TRBJ2-1; V: TRBV9; CDR3: ASSVRLAGGPNEQF